One and the same sample provided the 14 T cell receptor beta chains below, sequenced in a study of blood T cells in healthy people across ages. Alongside a J-beta primer mix, a sample-barcoded 5' primer served in a second PCR lasting roughly 7 to 11 cycles. TCRdb passed the 5' RACE reads through MiXCR, listing each CDR3 protein once. The data contain about 1.4 million distinct CDR3 sequences, roughly 64% of them seen just once; the ten biggest clones take up over 5.5%. Sequencing was done on a sample of blood. All receptors come from a man aged 18 to 35 in good health.

This chain uses TRBV12-3 or TRBV12-4 with TRBJ1-6; unclear D gene. The V end was cut by 6 bases, the J end by 0 bases, with 9 bases between. The CDR3 is 15 amino acids. CDR3 nucleotide sequence: TGTGCCAGCAGCCCACGCCGCTCCTATAATTCACCCCTCCACTTT. It is translated as CASSPRRSYNSPLHF.

This chain links TRBV6-1 with TRBJ1-6; tentative D call: TRBD1 (5 bases). The V gene's germline CDR1 is MNHNS and CDR2 SASEGT. The CDR3 runs to 15 residues. Deletions cut 6 bases from V and 8 bases from J, with 17 bases between. CDR3 region: CASRFRDVIHSPLHF. The CDR3 DNA reads as TGTGCCAGCAGGTTCCGGGACGTAATCCATTCACCCCTCCACTTT.

The chain uses TRBV21-1 and TRBJ2-5; TRBD2, as called in the table, went unchecked against the DNA. TRBV21-1 is flagged as a pseudogene. CDR3 length: 17 residues. CDR3 protein: CASSLPHLAGGRDEQYF. The CDR3 DNA reads as TGTGCCAGCAGCCTGCCCCACCTAGCGGGGGGGCGTGATGAGCAGTACTTC.

V is TRBV20-1 and J is TRBJ1-2; D uncertain. This CDR3 region has 11 residues. Per the germline V gene, CDR1 is DFQATT and CDR2 is SNEGSKA (reference sequence). Trimming took off 6 bases at V and 2 bases at J, with 7 bases between the two ends. This chain's CDR3 is CSADGNYGYTF. The CDR3 DNA is TGCAGTGCGGATGGGAACTATGGCTACACCTTC.

There are a few counts of this clonotype. The chain's CDR3 is CASTTHAGGETQYF. The CDR3 bases are TGTGCCAGCACAACACACGCAGGCGGGGAGACCCAGTACTTC. The genes are TRBV27 and TRBJ2-7, with D perhaps TRBD2 (5 bases). The J call could be wrong; TRBJ2-5 is a better fit for the DNA end. CDR1 is MNHEY and CDR2 is SMNVEV in the germline V gene (reference sequence). The CDR3 is 14 amino acids.

The rearrangement joins TRBV4-1 to TRBJ1-5; 7 positions match TRBD1. Germline loops: CDR1 MGHRA, CDR2 YSYEKL. The CDR3 is 15 amino acids. V shed 3 bases, J shed 2 bases, and the junction held 4 bases outside the gene matches. The CDR3 region is CASSHHRGGNQPQHF. For the CDR3, the DNA is TGCGCCAGCAGCCACCACAGGGGAGGCAATCAGCCCCAGCATTTT.

The chain recombines TRBV29-1 with TRBJ2-1, with 8 nucleotides matching TRBD1. V shed 7 bases, J shed 7 bases, and the junction held 9 bases outside the gene matches. This CDR3 spans 13 amino acids. Germline V gene lookup returns CDR1 SQVTM and CDR2 ANQGSEA. CDR3: CSAYPDRGNEQFF. Written as DNA, the CDR3 is TGCAGCGCATACCCCGACAGGGGAAATGAGCAGTTCTTC.

The chain has TRBV4-2 and TRBJ2-5; the D gene is possibly TRBD1 (5 bases). The J call is doubtful: the DNA matches TRBJ2-7 better. The CDR3 covers 15 residues. From germline, CDR1 is LGHNA and CDR2 YNFKEQ. The CDR3 region has the DNA TGTGCCAGCAGCCAAGGAAGTACAGGCCCCTACGAGCAGTACTTC. Protein: CASSQGSTGPYEQYF.

This clonotype has more than one count but fewer than ten. This chain connects TRBV7-2 to TRBJ2-3; 7 nucleotides line up with TRBD2. CDR1 and CDR2 from the germline V gene are SGHTA and FQGNSA. The CDR3 runs 15 residues. V was clipped by 3 bases and J by 3 bases; unmatched bases: 6. The CDR3 reads CASSFLGLVTDTQYF. DNA for the CDR3: TGTGCCAGCAGCTTCCTTGGACTAGTGACAGATACGCAGTATTTT.

This chain joins TRBV2 and TRBJ2-4; D could derive from TRBD1 or TRBD2 (5 bases each). This CDR3 is built from 14 residues. Germline CDR1 SNHLY, CDR2 FYNNEI. V lost 2 bases to trimming and J lost 7 bases, with 12 bases between them. The CDR3 DNA reads as TGTGCCAGCAGTGAACTTGGGGGAAACAACATTCAGTACTTC. This gives the protein CASSELGGNNIQYF.

This clonotype was seen once. The rearrangement links TRBV4-1 to TRBJ2-6; 7 bases map to TRBD2. V dropped 0 bases and J dropped 12; count of bases not matched to a gene: 5. CDR1 MGHRA and CDR2 YSYEKL come from the germline V gene. The CDR3 length is 14 residues. CDR3 amino acids: CASSQERGRSVLTF. The CDR3 DNA is TGCGCCAGCAGCCAAGAGCGGGGGAGAAGCGTCCTGACTTTC.

This chain links TRBV29-1 with TRBJ2-3, with 9 bases matching TRBD1. The CDR3 has 14 residues. The germline gives CDR1 SQVTM, CDR2 ANQGSEA. The J segment lost 4 bases and the V segment lost 0 bases, leaving 2 bases of the junction unmatched. CDR3 sequence (DNA): TGCAGCGTTGAAGAGGGACAGGGCCCAGATACGCAGTATTTT. Translation: CSVEEGQGPDTQYF.

This chain uses TRBV20-1 with TRBJ2-7, with TRBD2 as a possible D gene (5 bases). V was shortened by 1 base and J by 3 bases, with 10 bases between the two germline ends. The CDR3 is made up of 13 amino acids. Germline-derived CDR1 and CDR2 are DFQATT and SNEGSKA (reference sequence). Here the CDR3 reads CSARGSAYYEQYF. The CDR3 nucleotides read TGCAGTGCTAGAGGTAGCGCCTACTACGAGCAGTACTTC.

The gene calls are TRBV18 and TRBJ2-3, with 7 bases identical to TRBD2. Germline V CDR1 and CDR2: KGHSH, LQKENI. This CDR3 has 16 residues. With V trimmed by 3 bases and J by 2 bases, 8 bases remained unmatched. The CDR3 DNA follows: TGTGCCAGCTCACCTCTGGCGAGCGGGGTCACAGATACGCAGTATTTT. It encodes CASSPLASGVTDTQYF.